This TCR beta chain emerged from a study of OX40 agonist ivuxolimab in advanced cancers. The overall study: A male proportion of 70% to 90% was recorded, with mean age about 60 years and range roughly 23 to 85. Regarding the study as a whole: Some of the lowest clonal expansion was seen in partial responders at 0.1-3.0 mg/kg. Normalized T-cell clonal expansion was also low in a subset of nonresponders.

The length of the CDR3 is 14 residues. The germline gives CDR1 MNHNY, CDR2 SVGAGI (reference sequence). Between the trimmed V and J ends, which lost 5 bases and 1 base, there was a span of 11 bases. Assay: immunoSEQ multiplex PCR; the TCRdb copy retains only in-frame clones and omits some. The top ten hold about a sixth of the sample, which has approximately 29,000 clones, roughly 84% seen once. Concerning this clone itself: What it binds is not known.

The material sequenced was CD4+ or CD8+ T cells sorted from blood, taken in a trial of the OX40 agonist ivuxolimab. The sequence derives from an adult with an advanced solid tumor such as melanoma, head and neck, liver or kidney cancer. The genes are TRBV6-6 and TRBJ1-1; the D is unclear. The CDR3 nucleotides are TGTGCCAGCAGTCTCGTGATTGGGAACACTGAAGCTTTCTTT. Translation gives CASSLVIGNTEAFF.